This T cell receptor (beta chain) was found in a study of T cells in Graves' hyperthyroidism and ophthalmopathy. This clonotype was detected ten times or more. Using RNA transcripts as the source, TCR beta CDR3 regions were amplified. The study used the HTBI primer set for a first-round RT-PCR of the TCR CDR3. TCRdb processed the multiplex PCR reads anew with MiXCR; each CDR3 protein has one entry. The sample has around 300,000 distinct CDR3 sequences, approximately 13% seen once. Each diagnosis drew on symptoms, thyroxine, TRAb, thyroid ultrasound and orbital computed tomography findings. Looked up from germline, CDR1 is MNHNS and CDR2 is SASEGT. The CDR3 runs to 14 residues. Trimming took 5 bases from V and 3 from J; bases not matched to a gene: 7.

The receptor was derived from a woman aged 40 to 49 with Graves' hyperthyroidism. V usage is TRBV6-1 and J usage is TRBJ2-7; the match to TRBD1 covers 7 bases. Sequenced material: blood. CDR3: CASSSRGTVYEQYF. DNA for the CDR3: TGTGCCAGCAGTTCGCGTGGGACAGTCTACGAGCAGTACTTC.